This TCR beta chain was sequenced in a study of beta chain features in type 1 diabetes. About the research overall: The number of sorted cells examined across all samples was around 110 million.

The study's findings and limits: The study notes PCR might favor shorter templates equally in patients and controls. Within the patient group, naive, central memory and Treg TCRB repertoires appeared more similar to each other than within healthy donors. Any role of HLA type in TCRB rearrangement remained unresolved here.

This clone was seen more than once but under ten times. Its antigen is unidentified. Since all of the isolated RNA was reverse transcribed, expressed TCRB transcripts were what got sequenced. TCRdb's table, derived via immunoSEQ multiplex PCR, lists solely in-frame clones and lacks some. This table holds around 250,000 clones, 25% to 30% found once. Sequenced input: central memory CD4+ T cells from blood. This receptor was obtained from a man in his thirties or forties in good health.

CDR3 nucleotides: TGTGCCTGGACCACTGGGGTTTCTGAGACCCAGTACTTC. Residues: CAWTTGVSETQYF. This rearrangement joins TRBV30 to TRBJ2-5; D is unclear. This CDR3 is 13 amino acids long. CDR1 GTSNPN and CDR2 SVGIG come from the germline V gene (reference sequence). V lost 4 bases to trimming and J lost 5 bases, with 14 bases between them.